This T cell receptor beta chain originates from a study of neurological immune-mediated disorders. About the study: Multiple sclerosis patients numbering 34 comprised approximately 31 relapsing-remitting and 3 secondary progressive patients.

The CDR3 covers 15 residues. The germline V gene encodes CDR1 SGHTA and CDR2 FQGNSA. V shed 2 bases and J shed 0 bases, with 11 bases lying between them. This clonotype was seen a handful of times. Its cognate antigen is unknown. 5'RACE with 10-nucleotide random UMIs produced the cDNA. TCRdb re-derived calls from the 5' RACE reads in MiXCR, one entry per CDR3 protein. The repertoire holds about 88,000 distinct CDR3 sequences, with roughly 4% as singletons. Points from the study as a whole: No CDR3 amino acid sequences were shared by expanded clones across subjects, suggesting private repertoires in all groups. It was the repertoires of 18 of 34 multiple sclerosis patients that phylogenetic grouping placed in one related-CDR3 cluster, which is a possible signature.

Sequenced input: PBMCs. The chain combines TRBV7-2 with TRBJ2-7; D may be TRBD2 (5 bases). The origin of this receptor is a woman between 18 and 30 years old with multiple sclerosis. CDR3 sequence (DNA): TGTGCCAGCAGCTTACTAGCTTTTAGCTCCTACGAGCAGTACTTC. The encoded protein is CASSLLAFSSYEQYF. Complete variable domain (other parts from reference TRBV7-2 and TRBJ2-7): GAGVSQSPSNKVTEKGKDVELRCDPISGHTALYWYRQSLGQGLEFLIYFQGNSAPDKSGLPSDRFSAERTGGSVSTLTIQRTQQEDSAVYLCASSLLAFSSYEQYFGPGTRLTVT.